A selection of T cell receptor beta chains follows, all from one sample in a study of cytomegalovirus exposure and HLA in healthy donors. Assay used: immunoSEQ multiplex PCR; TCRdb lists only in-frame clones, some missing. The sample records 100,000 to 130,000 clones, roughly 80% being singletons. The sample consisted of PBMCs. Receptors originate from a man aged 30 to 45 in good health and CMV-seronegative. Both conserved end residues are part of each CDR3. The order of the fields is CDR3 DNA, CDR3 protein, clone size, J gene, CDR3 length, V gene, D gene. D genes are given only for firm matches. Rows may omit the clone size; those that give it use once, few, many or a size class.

TGTGCCAGCAGCCGAGGGCTACGGAACACCGGGGAGCTGTTTTTT	CASSRGLRNTGELFF	.	TRBJ2-2	15	TRBV9	.
TGTGCCAGCAGCGGGACAGGGTACTATGGCTACACCTTC	CASSGTGYYGYTF	.	TRBJ1-2	13	TRBV9	TRBD1
TGTGCCTGGTCATCCAGGGTCGAGCAGTACTTC	CAWSSRVEQYF	.	TRBJ2-7	11	TRBV30	.
TGTGCCAGCGGTCGGGACAGAGACTCACCCCTCCACTTT	CASGRDRDSPLHF	.	TRBJ1-6	13	TRBV6-4	TRBD1
TGTGCCAGCAGTGAAAGGTTCTCAGGCACTGAAGCTTTCTTT	CASSERFSGTEAFF	.	TRBJ1-1	14	TRBV6-1	.
TGTGCCAGCAGTGAAGGGCAGGGGTTGGCAGATACGCAGTATTTT	CASSEGQGLADTQYF	few	TRBJ2-3	15	TRBV6-1	.
TGTGCCAGCAGCTTAGCCCGGGACAAAGTTCTAATCTTC	CASSLARDKVLIF	.	TRBJ1-2	13	TRBV7-2	.
TGCGCCAGCAGCTCCGGGACAGGGGGATATGAAAAACTGTTTTTT	CASSSGTGGYEKLFF	.	TRBJ1-4	15	TRBV5-1	TRBD1
TGTGCCAGTAGTATCGGGACTAGCGGGGCCTACAATGAGCAGTTCTTC	CASSIGTSGAYNEQFF	.	TRBJ2-1	16	TRBV19	TRBD2
TGTGCCAGCATTCCCCGGTGGGACACTTCTACTGAAGCTTTCTTT	CASIPRWDTSTEAFF	few	TRBJ1-1	15	TRBV7-2	.
TGTGCCAGCAGCCCGGGACTTACAGGGGGGTATAATTCACCCCTCCACTTT	CASSPGLTGGYNSPLHF	once	TRBJ1-6	17	TRBV13	TRBD1
TGTGCCAGCAGTTTATCTCTCCCAGGGGCCTACGAGCAGTACTTC	CASSLSLPGAYEQYF	.	TRBJ2-7	15	TRBV28	.
TGTGCCAGCACTCAAGGGGGTTCCCGATACGAGCAGTACTTC	CASTQGGSRYEQYF	.	TRBJ2-7	14	TRBV28	.
TGTGCCAGCAATAGGGGGGCTAGCGGGTACAATGAGCAGTTCTTC	CASNRGASGYNEQFF	few	TRBJ2-1	15	TRBV28	TRBD2
TGTGCCAGCAGCACAGGACAGCGGGGGTATGGCTACACCTTC	CASSTGQRGYGYTF	.	TRBJ1-2	14	TRBV7-3	.
TGTGCCAGCAGTGACTCTCTAGGGACAGGGAACACTGAAGCTTTCTTT	CASSDSLGTGNTEAFF	.	TRBJ1-1	16	TRBV6-4	TRBD1
TGCGCCAGCACGGCGGGGCCCCAAGAGACCCAGTACTTC	CASTAGPQETQYF	.	TRBJ2-5	13	TRBV5-1	.
TGCGCCAGCAGCTGGACAGGGGGCGCCTACAATGAGCAGTTCTTC	CASSWTGGAYNEQFF	.	TRBJ2-1	15	TRBV5-1	TRBD1
TGTGCCAGCAGCCCAGACAGGAAACAAGAGACCCAGTACTTC	CASSPDRKQETQYF	.	TRBJ2-5	14	TRBV5-4	.
TGTGCCAGCAGCCTGGGGGGGGGTGAGCAGTTCTTC	CASSLGGGEQFF	.	TRBJ2-1	12	TRBV28	TRBD2
TGCGCCAGCAGTGGTGGCAGGGTGTTCGAGCAGTTCTTC	CASSGGRVFEQFF	.	TRBJ2-1	13	TRBV10-1	.
TGTGCCAGCAGCTTCCAGATAAGCAATCAGCCCCAGCATTTT	CASSFQISNQPQHF	.	TRBJ1-5	14	TRBV7-2	.
TGTGCCAGCAGTTACTCGAGGACAGGGGCCCAGCCCCAGCATTTT	CASSYSRTGAQPQHF	few	TRBJ1-5	15	TRBV6-5	TRBD1
TGCGCCAGCAGCCAAGGTCCGGGGAGCAATCAGCCCCAGCATTTT	CASSQGPGSNQPQHF	.	TRBJ1-5	15	TRBV4-1	.
TGCGCCAGCAGCCCCACACCAGGGGAATTTGTGTACGAGCAGTACTTC	CASSPTPGEFVYEQYF	.	TRBJ2-7	16	TRBV4-1	.
TGTGCCAGCAGCTCCAATGGACTTCCGGAGACCCAGTACTTC	CASSSNGLPETQYF	.	TRBJ2-5	14	TRBV5-4	.
TGTGCCAGCAGTTTAAGAGGGAAGGACTATGGCTACACCTTC	CASSLRGKDYGYTF	.	TRBJ1-2	14	TRBV27	.
TGTGCCAGCAGTGCCACAGGGATGGGCAATCAGCCCCAGCATTTT	CASSATGMGNQPQHF	.	TRBJ1-5	15	TRBV6-1	.
TGTGCCAGCCAGAAACGGACAGCTACTAACTATGGCTACACCTTC	CASQKRTATNYGYTF	.	TRBJ1-2	15	TRBV2	.
TGTGCCAGCAGATGGGGACTAGCGGGAGTGGGGGAGACCCAGTACTTC	CASRWGLAGVGETQYF	.	TRBJ2-5	16	TRBV7-9	TRBD2
TGTGCCAGCAGTTTCCGCGGAGGGAACAATGAGCAGTTCTTC	CASSFRGGNNEQFF	.	TRBJ2-1	14	TRBV27	.
TGTGCCAGCAGCACCACAGGGGACCTCAACGTGGGCTACACCTTC	CASSTTGDLNVGYTF	.	TRBJ1-2	15	TRBV9	TRBD1
TGTGCCAGCAGCCAAGATCTGGGGGGTAATGAAAAACTGTTTTTT	CASSQDLGGNEKLFF	.	TRBJ1-4	15	TRBV4-2	.
TGTGCCTGGAGGGTAGCGGGGCACACAGATACGCAGTATTTT	CAWRVAGHTDTQYF	.	TRBJ2-3	14	TRBV30	TRBD2
TGTGCCAGCAGTTGGAGGCAGGGGAACCACGAGCAGTACTTC	CASSWRQGNHEQYF	.	TRBJ2-7	14	TRBV6-1	.
TGTGCCAGCAGTTTTGGCCGGGGGGAGACTGAAGCTTTCTTT	CASSFGRGETEAFF	.	TRBJ1-1	14	TRBV27	.
TGTGCCTGGACCAGGAACACAGATACGCAGTATTTT	CAWTRNTDTQYF	once	TRBJ2-3	12	TRBV30	.
TGTGCCAGCAGTCTACGGGGGGGCGGCAATGAGCAGTTCTTC	CASSLRGGGNEQFF	.	TRBJ2-1	14	TRBV27	TRBD2
TGTGCCAGCAGGTACGGACTTTACAATGAGCAGTTCTTC	CASRYGLYNEQFF	once	TRBJ2-1	13	TRBV27	.
TGTGCCAGCAGCTTAACGGGACAGAACACTGAAGCTTTCTTT	CASSLTGQNTEAFF	.	TRBJ1-1	14	TRBV7-3	.
TGTGCCAGCAGCTTAGATAGTGGCGGCTACGAGCAGTACTTC	CASSLDSGGYEQYF	.	TRBJ2-7	14	TRBV11-2	.
TGTGCCAGCCTAATCCCGGGACAGGGGTATGGCTACACCTTC	CASLIPGQGYGYTF	.	TRBJ1-2	14	TRBV2	TRBD1
TGTGCCAGCAGCTCCGAAACAGGGGCCTACGAGCAGTACTTC	CASSSETGAYEQYF	.	TRBJ2-7	14	TRBV7-6	TRBD1
TGTGCCAGCAGTTACTCGAGGACAGCCAACTATGGCTACACCTTC	CASSYSRTANYGYTF	.	TRBJ1-2	15	TRBV6-5	.
TGTGCCAGCAGTTACTCGAGGCGGGCAGATAATGAAAAACTGTTTTTT	CASSYSRRADNEKLFF	.	TRBJ1-4	16	TRBV6-5	.
TGTGCCAGCTCACCTGGCAGGGGGAACACTGAAGCTTTCTTT	CASSPGRGNTEAFF	.	TRBJ1-1	14	TRBV18	.
TGTGCCAGCAGCTTACTAGCGGGGAGGGTGCGGAGGGGATACAATGAGCAGTTCTTC	CASSLLAGRVRRGYNEQFF	many	TRBJ2-1	19	TRBV7-9	TRBD2
TGTGCCAGCAGCCTCCTGGGGACAGGGGGCCTCGAGCAGTACTTC	CASSLLGTGGLEQYF	.	TRBJ2-7	15	TRBV14	TRBD1
TGTGCCAGCGGATACTTTCCTATGCGGGATGAAAAACTGTTTTTT	CASGYFPMRDEKLFF	.	TRBJ1-4	15	TRBV7-9	.
TGTGCCAGCAGCTTGAATGCTGGGGAGATAGCGGGGCAGCCCCAGCATTTT	CASSLNAGEIAGQPQHF	.	TRBJ1-5	17	TRBV5-8	.
TGTGCCATCTCGCCTAGCTCCTACAATGAGCAGTTCTTC	CAISPSSYNEQFF	.	TRBJ2-1	13	TRBV10-3	.
TGTGCCAGCAGTGAGGGGGGGGTTTTGGCCACTGAAGCTTTCTTT	CASSEGGVLATEAFF	.	TRBJ1-1	15	TRBV25-1	.
TGTGCCAGCAGCTCCGGTGGGAGCGGGAGGGTCTACAATGAGCAGTTCTTC	CASSSGGSGRVYNEQFF	.	TRBJ2-1	17	TRBV11-2	TRBD2
TGTGCCAGCAGCGTAGCTACAGGGCGGGAGACCCAGTACTTC	CASSVATGRETQYF	.	TRBJ2-5	14	TRBV9	.
TGTGCCAGCAGACTGGACAGGGGGCTTACCGGGGAGCTGTTTTTT	CASRLDRGLTGELFF	.	TRBJ2-2	15	TRBV7-8	TRBD1
TGCAGCGTCCCAAGGGGGAGTGGCTACGAGCAGTACTTC	CSVPRGSGYEQYF	once	TRBJ2-7	13	TRBV29-1	.
TGTGCCAGCTCACCACTCGGAGGGTCGGGCACTGAAGCTTTCTTT	CASSPLGGSGTEAFF	once	TRBJ1-1	15	TRBV18	.
TGTGCCAGCAGCTACAGGGGGAACACTGAAGCTTTCTTT	CASSYRGNTEAFF	.	TRBJ1-1	13	TRBV27	TRBD1
TGTGCCAGCAGCGTAGTGTCTGTAGATACGCAGTATTTT	CASSVVSVDTQYF	.	TRBJ2-3	13	TRBV9	.
TGTGCCAGCACCATAAGGGCGGGCCCGGAGGAGACCCAGTACTTC	CASTIRAGPEETQYF	.	TRBJ2-5	15	TRBV7-8	.